One and the same sample provided the 11 T cell receptor beta chains below, sequenced in a study of vaccination and CD4 T cells after COVID-19 (dated 2022 in TCRdb). What this sample's treatment or condition label stands for: roughly 10-day PBMC culture with coronavirus spike peptide pools or control peptides (ViraFEST assay). The method behind the library was PCR. The data were produced on an Illumina iSeq 100. DNA from cultured CD4+ T cells underwent TCR sequencing with the Oncomine TCR Beta short-read assay at the Johns Hopkins FTIC core. Using fastp trimming at Q25 and MiXCR clonotype assembly, TCRdb reanalyzed the public sequencing data and kept in-frame beta chains. Entries that share a CDR3 protein sequence are merged under the most common genes and DNA. The sample includes more than 9,500 distinct CDR3 sequences, with about 50% observed a single time. The ten largest clones add up to roughly 15% of the sample.

For these TCRs, the target antigens are not known. The sample was CD4+ T cells from blood, cultured in vitro. The receptors originated from a human donor who had recovered from COVID-19.

This rearrangement joins TRBV27 to TRBJ2-4, with a tentative D call TRBD2 (6 bases). Germline CDR1 and CDR2: MNHEY and SMNVEV (reference sequence). The CDR3 contains 15 residues. V lost 3 bases and J 6 bases, leaving 15 bases between the germline ends. The CDR3 sequence: CASSFSGEEGNIQYF. In DNA form, the CDR3 reads TGTGCCAGCAGTTTCTCCGGGGAGGAAGGAAACATTCAGTACTTC.

This clonotype occurred a few times. The gene calls are TRBV6-2 or TRBV6-3 and TRBJ1-6; 8 bases line up with TRBD1. The length of the CDR3 is 15 residues. With V trimmed by 6 bases and J by 7 bases, 8 bases remained unmatched. CDR1 is MNHEY, CDR2 SVGEGT, per germline. This CDR3 reads CASSDRTGWNSPLHF. CDR3 sequence (DNA): TGTGCCAGCAGCGATAGGACAGGGTGGAATTCACCCCTCCACTTT.

The chain combines TRBV20-1 with TRBJ2-7; maybe TRBD2 (6 bases). V lost 1 base and J 2 bases, leaving 9 bases between the germline ends. The CDR3 runs to 13 residues. Germline loops: CDR1 DFQATT, CDR2 SNEGSKA (reference sequence). The CDR3 nucleotides read TGCAGTGCTAGAGTTAGCGGTACCTACGAGCAGTACTTC. Its translation is CSARVSGTYEQYF.

About this clonotype itself: The junction departs from germline at one end; a sequencing error may be responsible. The chain employs TRBV7-3 and TRBJ2-1; TRBD2 aligns across 7 bases. The CDR3 is 13 residues long. The germline gives CDR1 SGHTA, CDR2 FQGTGA. DNA for the CDR3: TGTGCCAGCCAACTGGGAGGGACGCCGTCGGCGTCCTTC. This encodes CASQLGGTPSASF.

The J gene is TRBJ2-3, the V gene TRBV6-2 or TRBV6-3, with D perhaps matching TRBD1 (6 bases). CDR1 and CDR2 (germline): MNHEY, SVGEGT. This CDR3 has 19 residues. Trimming took 5 bases from V and 2 from J, leaving 26 bases between them. The CDR3 here is CASSARRGRDTGSTDTQYF. CDR3 DNA sequence: TGTGCCAGCAGTGCCCGGCGTGGCCGGGACACCGGTTCCACAGATACGCAGTATTTT.

The V call is TRBV4-1, the J call TRBJ1-5; perhaps TRBD1 as D (5 bases). Germline loops: CDR1 MGHRA, CDR2 YSYEKL. The V gene lost 1 base and the J gene lost 5 bases, with 6 bases spanning the gap. This CDR3 is 13 amino acids long. CDR3 DNA sequence: TGCGCCAGCAGCCAAGTAGGGGATCAGCCCCAGCATTTT. The encoded protein is CASSQVGDQPQHF.

The V gene is TRBV2, the J gene TRBJ2-1, with D unclear. Between the trimmed V and J ends, which lost 6 bases and 4 bases, there was a span of 4 bases. CDR3 length: 11 amino acids. Germline V gives CDR1 SNHLY, CDR2 FYNNEI. In nucleotides, the CDR3 is TGTGCCAGCAGCCCGTACAATGAGCAGTTCTTC. Its translation is CASSPYNEQFF.

This chain joins TRBV6-5 and TRBJ1-1; 7 nucleotides match TRBD1. The germline CDR1 and CDR2 sequences are MNHEY and SVGAGI. Losses at the gene ends were 2 bases for V and 7 bases for J; bases not matched to a gene: 10. The CDR3 covers 15 residues. The CDR3 protein is CASSYPTGLQNEAFF. CDR3 nucleotides: TGTGCCAGCAGTTACCCGACAGGGCTACAAAATGAAGCTTTCTTT.

The chain carries TRBV30 and TRBJ1-1, with D perhaps matching TRBD1 (5 bases). Trimming removed 3 bases at V and 0 bases at J, with 14 bases between. This CDR3 contains 15 residues. Germline V gives CDR1 GTSNPN, CDR2 SVGIG (reference sequence). The CDR3 sequence: CAWRGRRMMNTEAFF. The CDR3 DNA sequence: TGTGCCTGGAGGGGACGGAGAATGATGAACACTGAAGCTTTCTTT. The whole variable domain, remainder taken from reference TRBV30 and TRBJ1-1, is SQTIHQWPATLVQPVGSPLSLECTVEGTSNPNLYWYRQAAGRGLQLLFYSVGIGQISSEVPQNLSASRPQDRQFILSSKKLLLSDSGFYLCAWRGRRMMNTEAFFGQGTRLTVV.

This clonotype has only one observation. The chain uses TRBV7-3 and TRBJ2-1; 8 bases agree with TRBD1. The trim removed 5 bases at V and 2 bases at J, leaving 11 bases unmatched. Germline CDR1 and CDR2: SGHTA and FQGTGA. The CDR3 runs 17 residues. The CDR3 here is CASSISTGTGPYNEQFF. In DNA form, the CDR3 reads TGTGCCAGCAGCATCTCGACCGGGACAGGACCCTACAATGAGCAGTTCTTC.

This clonotype occurred a few times. V and J are TRBV10-2 and TRBJ1-5; D unresolved. Trimming stripped 0 bases from V and 3 bases from J, with 6 bases between. The CDR3 is 14 amino acids. Germline V gene data show CDR1 as WSHSY and CDR2 as SAAADI. The CDR3 DNA is TGCGCCAGCAGTGAGTCAGGAGTCAATCAGCCCCAGCATTTT. It is translated as CASSESGVNQPQHF.